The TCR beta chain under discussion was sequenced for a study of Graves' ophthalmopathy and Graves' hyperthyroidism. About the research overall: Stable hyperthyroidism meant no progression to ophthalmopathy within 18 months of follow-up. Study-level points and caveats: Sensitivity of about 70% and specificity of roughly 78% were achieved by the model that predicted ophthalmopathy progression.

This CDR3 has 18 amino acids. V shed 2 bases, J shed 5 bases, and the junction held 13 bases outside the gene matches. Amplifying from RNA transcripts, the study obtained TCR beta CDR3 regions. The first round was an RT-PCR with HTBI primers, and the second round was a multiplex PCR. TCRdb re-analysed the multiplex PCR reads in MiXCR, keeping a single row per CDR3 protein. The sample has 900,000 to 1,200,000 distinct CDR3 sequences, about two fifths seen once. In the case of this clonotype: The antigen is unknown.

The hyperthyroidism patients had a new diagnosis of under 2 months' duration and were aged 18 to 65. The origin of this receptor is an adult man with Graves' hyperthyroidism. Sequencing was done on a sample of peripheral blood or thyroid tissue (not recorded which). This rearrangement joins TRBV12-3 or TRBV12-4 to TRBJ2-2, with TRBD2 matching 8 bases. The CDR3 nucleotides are TGTGCCAGCAGTTTATGGGTTTCTGGGACTAGTGATACCGGGGAGCTGTTTTTT. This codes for CASSLWVSGTSDTGELFF.